This paragraph covers one TCR beta chain sequence. Primers included in the PCR were 60 Vbeta and 13 Jbeta primers. The method was immunoSEQ multiplex PCR; TCRdb's version includes in-frame clones alone and lacks a portion of them. Of 150,000 to 200,000 clones detected, about four fifths appear once; the ten largest clones hold 7.4%. This specimen belongs to a study of cytomegalovirus exposure and HLA in healthy donors. J was trimmed by 3 bases and V by 6 bases; bases with no gene match: 1. The CDR3 covers 14 residues. The V gene's germline CDR1 is LNHDA and CDR2 SQIVND (reference sequence). V usage is TRBV19 and J usage is TRBJ2-6; 8 nucleotides agree with TRBD1. Sequencing was carried out using PBMCs. This clonotype was sampled from a male donor in good health and CMV-seropositive. The CDR3 coding sequence is TGTGCCAGTAGGACAGGGGTTGGGGCCAACGTCCTGACTTTC. Translating gives CASRTGVGANVLTF.